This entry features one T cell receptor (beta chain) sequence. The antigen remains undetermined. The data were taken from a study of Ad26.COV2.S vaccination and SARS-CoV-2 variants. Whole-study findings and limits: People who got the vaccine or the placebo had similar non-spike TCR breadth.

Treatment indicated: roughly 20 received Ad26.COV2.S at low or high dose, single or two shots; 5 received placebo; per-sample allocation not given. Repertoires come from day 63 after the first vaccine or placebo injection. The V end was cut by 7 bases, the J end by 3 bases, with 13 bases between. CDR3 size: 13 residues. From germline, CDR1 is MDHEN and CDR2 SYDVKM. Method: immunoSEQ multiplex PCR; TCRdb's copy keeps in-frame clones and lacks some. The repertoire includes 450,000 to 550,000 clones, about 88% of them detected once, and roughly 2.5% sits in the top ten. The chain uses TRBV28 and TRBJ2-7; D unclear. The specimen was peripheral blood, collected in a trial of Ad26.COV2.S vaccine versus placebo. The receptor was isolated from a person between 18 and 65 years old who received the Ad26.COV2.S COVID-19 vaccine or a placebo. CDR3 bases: TGTGCCAGCACCCCGGGTGGGTTCTACGAGCAGTACTTC. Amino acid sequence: CASTPGGFYEQYF.